This TCR beta chain was recorded in a study of T cells in women clearing cervical HPV infection. Overall study context: Cases' blood sampling followed lesion detection by median about 150 days (90 to 200).

Details on this clone: The sequenced fragment ends 3 residues before the CDR3 boundary, so the rest is inferred from the germline J gene.

CDR3 length equals 14 residues. From germline, CDR1 is MRHNA and CDR2 SNTAGT. The ends lost 3 bases at V and 5 bases at J; junction bases unmatched: 2. The repertoire was sequenced with immunoSEQ multiplex PCR; TCRdb's copy has only in-frame clones and lacks some. The sample features over 15,000 clones, with about 15% in its top ten. The V and J genes are TRBV6-4 and TRBJ2-2, with TRBD1 matching 8 bases. This receptor was taken from a woman aged 18 to 75 with a cervical HPV16 infection that either progressed to CIN3+ or cleared (not recorded which). The sequenced sample was blood buffy coat. This chain's CDR3 is CASSEQGATGELFF. The covered CDR3 bases are TGTGCCAGCAGTGAGCAGGGGGCGACCGGGGAG.